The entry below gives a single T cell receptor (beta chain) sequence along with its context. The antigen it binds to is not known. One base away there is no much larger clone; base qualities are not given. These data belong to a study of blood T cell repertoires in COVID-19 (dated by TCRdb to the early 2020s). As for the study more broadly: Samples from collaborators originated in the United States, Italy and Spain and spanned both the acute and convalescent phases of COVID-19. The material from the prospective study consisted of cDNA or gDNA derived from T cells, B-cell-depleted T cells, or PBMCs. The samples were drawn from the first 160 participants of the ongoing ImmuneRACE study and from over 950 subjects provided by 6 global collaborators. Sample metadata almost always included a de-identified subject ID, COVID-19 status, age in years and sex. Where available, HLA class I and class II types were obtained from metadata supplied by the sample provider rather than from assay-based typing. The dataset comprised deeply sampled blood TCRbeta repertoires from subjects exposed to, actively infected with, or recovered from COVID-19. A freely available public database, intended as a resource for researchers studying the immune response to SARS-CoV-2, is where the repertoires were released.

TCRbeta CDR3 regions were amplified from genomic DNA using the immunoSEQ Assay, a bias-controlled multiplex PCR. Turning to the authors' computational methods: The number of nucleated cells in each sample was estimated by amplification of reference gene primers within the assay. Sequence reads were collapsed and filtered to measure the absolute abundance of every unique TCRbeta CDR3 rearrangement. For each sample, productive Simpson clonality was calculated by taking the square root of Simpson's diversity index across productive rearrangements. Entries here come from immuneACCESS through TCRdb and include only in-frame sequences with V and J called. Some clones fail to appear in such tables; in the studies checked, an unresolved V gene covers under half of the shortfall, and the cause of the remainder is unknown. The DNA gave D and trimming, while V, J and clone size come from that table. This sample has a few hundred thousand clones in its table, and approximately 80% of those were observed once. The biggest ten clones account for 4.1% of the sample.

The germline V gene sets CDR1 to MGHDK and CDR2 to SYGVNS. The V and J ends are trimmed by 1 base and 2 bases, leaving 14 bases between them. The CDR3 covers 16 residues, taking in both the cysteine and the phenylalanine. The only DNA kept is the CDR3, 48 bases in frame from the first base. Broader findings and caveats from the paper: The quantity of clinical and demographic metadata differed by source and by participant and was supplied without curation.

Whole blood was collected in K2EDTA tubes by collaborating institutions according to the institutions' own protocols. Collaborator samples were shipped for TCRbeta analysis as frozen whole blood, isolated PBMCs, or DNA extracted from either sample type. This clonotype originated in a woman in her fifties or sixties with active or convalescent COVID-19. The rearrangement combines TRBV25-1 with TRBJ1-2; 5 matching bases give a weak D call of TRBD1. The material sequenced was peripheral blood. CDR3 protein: CASSEFVKGRNYGYTF. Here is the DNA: TGTGCCAGCAGTGAATTCGTCAAGGGGCGAAACTATGGCTACACCTTC.